This T cell receptor (beta chain) was recorded in a study of neurological immune-mediated disorders. Findings and limits, study-wide: No CDR3 amino acid sequences were shared by expanded clones across subjects, suggesting private repertoires in all groups.

Unsorted libraries came from 2 million PBMCs stored at -80 °C. As for the cDNA, it was generated by 5'RACE with 10-nucleotide random UMIs. TCRdb itself ran the 5' RACE reads through MiXCR, one entry per CDR3 protein. Of fewer than 30,000 distinct CDR3 sequences in the sample, over 6.5% were seen once. This clonotype was observed at least ten times. Its antigen remains unidentified. This receptor was obtained from a woman in her 40s in good health. Sequencing was carried out using PBMCs.

Written as DNA, the CDR3 is TGTGCCAGCGTAGTCCCGGGACAGGGGGCGGAAGGTGAAAAACTGTTTTTT. Translation: CASVVPGQGAEGEKLFF. The chain has TRBV28 and TRBJ1-4, with TRBD1 matching over 12 bases. Germline CDR1 MDHEN, CDR2 SYDVKM. This CDR3 is 17 amino acids long. After removal of 8 bases from V and 7 bases from J, the junction contained 14 bases not matched to a gene.